One sample yielded the 30 T cell receptor beta chains listed below, sequenced in a study of OX40 agonist ivuxolimab in advanced cancers. Profiled with immunoSEQ multiplex PCR; TCRdb holds only in-frame clones, not every one. The sample yields around 75,000 clones, more than 80% seen once. The material sequenced was CD4+ or CD8+ T cells sorted from blood, taken in a trial of the OX40 agonist ivuxolimab. Receptor source: an adult with an advanced solid tumor such as melanoma, head and neck, liver or kidney cancer.

The CDR3: CASKRDRGQNYGYTF. Written as DNA, the CDR3 is TGTGCCAGCAAAAGGGACAGGGGGCAAAACTATGGCTACACCTTC. V and J are TRBV27 and TRBJ1-2; 12 nucleotides align to TRBD1. Trimming took 7 bases from V and 2 from J; bases not matched to a gene: 5. Germline assignment: CDR1 MNHEY and CDR2 SMNVEV (reference sequence). The CDR3 has 15 amino acids.

The chain uses TRBV4-1 and TRBJ2-6; TRBD1 agrees at 9 bases. The CDR3 has 18 residues. Trimming at V came to 2 bases and at J to 1 base, leaving 6 bases not matched to a gene. The germline V gene encodes CDR1 MGHRA and CDR2 YSYEKL. The CDR3 sequence: CASSQPGQGRSGANVLTF. DNA of the CDR3: TGCGCCAGCAGCCAACCGGGACAGGGAAGGTCTGGGGCCAACGTCCTGACTTTC.

The rearrangement links TRBV5-1 to TRBJ1-3; TRBD1 is a possible D gene (5 bases). This CDR3 is 15 amino acids long. Trimming took 2 bases from V and 0 from J, leaving 9 bases between them. Germline CDR1 is SGHRS and CDR2 is YFSETQ. The CDR3 loop reads CASSFQGLSGNTIYF. Here the CDR3 DNA reads TGCGCCAGCAGCTTCCAGGGTCTCTCTGGAAACACCATATATTTT.

V usage is TRBV11-2 and J usage is TRBJ1-5; 8 nucleotides match TRBD1. CDR1 SGHAT and CDR2 FQNNGV come from the germline V gene. The CDR3 is 15 residues long. With V trimmed by 5 bases and J by 7 bases, 10 bases remained unmatched. CDR3 nucleotide sequence: TGTGCCAGCAGCGGAGGGACAGGTCGTGGCCAGCCCCAGCATTTT. Protein product: CASSGGTGRGQPQHF.

Written as DNA, the CDR3 is TGTGCCAGCAGCTTTAAGTGGCAGGGGAATTCACCCCTCCACTTT. Its protein is CASSFKWQGNSPLHF. This chain uses TRBV6-5 with TRBJ1-6, with D possibly being TRBD1 (6 bases). Trimming left V 6 bases short and J 7 bases short, with 16 bases between. CDR1 MNHEY and CDR2 SVGAGI come from the germline V gene. The CDR3 totals 15 residues.

The V call is TRBV7-3, the J call TRBJ2-1, with 7 bases matching TRBD2. Losses at the gene ends were 6 bases for V and 4 bases for J; bases not matched to a gene: 9. Germline V gene lookup returns CDR1 SGHTA and CDR2 FQGTGA. This CDR3 is built from 15 residues. The CDR3 sequence is CASSFTSAAYNEQFF. In DNA form, the CDR3 reads TGTGCCAGCAGTTTTACTAGCGCCGCTTACAATGAGCAGTTCTTC.

This chain joins TRBV6-4 and TRBJ1-2; 7 nucleotides align to TRBD1. The CDR3 covers 17 residues. Germline V lookup: CDR1 MRHNA, CDR2 SNTAGT. V was pared by 0 bases and J by 2 bases, with 9 bases of the junction left unmatched. The CDR3 is CASSDSYRDSSNYGYTF. CDR3 bases: TGTGCCAGCAGTGACTCCTATCGGGACAGTTCGAACTATGGCTACACCTTC.

The chain links TRBV14 to TRBJ1-2; no clear D. Trimming stripped 1 base from V and 8 bases from J, with 14 bases between. From germline, CDR1 is SGHDN and CDR2 FVKESK. This CDR3 has 14 residues. CDR3 DNA sequence: TGTGCCAGCAGCCAAGGCCGGGCTTATGGGGGCTACACCTTC. Amino acid sequence: CASSQGRAYGGYTF.

The V and J genes are TRBV6-1 and TRBJ2-1; perhaps TRBD2 as D (5 bases). The CDR3 length is 14 residues. Germline loops: CDR1 MNHNS, CDR2 SASEGT. Trimming took 7 bases from V and 8 from J, leaving 18 bases between them. The CDR3 nucleotides are TGTGCCAGCAAAACGAGAGGGATCCACTATGAGCAGTTCTTC. Its protein product is CASKTRGIHYEQFF.

The chain is built from TRBV29-1 and TRBJ2-5, with 11 bases lining up with TRBD1. The CDR3 has 14 residues. Losses at the gene ends were 4 bases for V and 5 bases for J; bases not matched to a gene: 6. Germline CDR1 and CDR2: SQVTM and ANQGSEA. CDR3 loop: CSVAWTGGWETQYF. The DNA for the CDR3 is TGCAGCGTTGCCTGGACAGGGGGCTGGGAGACCCAGTACTTC. Complete variable domain (other parts from reference TRBV29-1 and TRBJ2-5): SAVISQKPSRDICQRGTSLTIQCQVDSQVTMMFWYRQQPGQSLTLIATANQGSEATYESGFVIDKFPISRPNLTFSTLTVSNMSPEDSSIYLCSVAWTGGWETQYFGPGTRLLVL.

The rearrangement uses TRBV4-1 and TRBJ2-3, with 13 positions matching TRBD2. With 4 bases clipped from V and 3 bases from J, the junction kept 1 base outside the gene matches. Germline CDR1 reads MGHRA; CDR2 reads YSYEKL. This CDR3 is 15 amino acids long. CDR3 nucleotide sequence: TGCGCCAGCAGCCCGACTAGCGGGAGGACAGATACGCAGTATTTT. This encodes CASSPTSGRTDTQYF.

The genes are TRBV9 and TRBJ2-3; no clear D. This CDR3 contains 13 residues. Per germline, CDR1 SGDLS and CDR2 YYNGEE. The V and J ends lost 4 bases and 1 base respectively, with 7 bases between them. The CDR3 region has the DNA TGTGCCAGCAGCCCCAAAGGCACAGATACGCAGTATTTT. Translating it yields CASSPKGTDTQYF.

This chain connects TRBV18 to TRBJ2-7, with D uncertain. CDR1 is KGHSH and CDR2 is LQKENI in the germline V gene. The CDR3 is 15 amino acids. Trimming shortened V by 2 bases and J by 3 bases, and 14 bases separated the two germline ends. The CDR3 region is CASSPTTDNRYEQYF. The CDR3 DNA sequence: TGTGCCAGCTCACCAACAACAGACAACCGCTACGAGCAGTACTTC.

Regarding this clone: Within the sample, other DNA sequences also encode this same CDR3. The DNA of the CDR3 is TGTGCCAGCAGGCCGACAGGAAACTATGGCTACACCTTC. Protein product: CASRPTGNYGYTF. J is TRBJ1-2 and V is TRBV6-5; D may be TRBD1 (6 bases). Germline V gene sequence: CDR1 MNHEY, CDR2 SVGAGI. V was shortened by 6 bases and J by 2 bases, with 10 bases between the two germline ends. This CDR3 has 13 residues.

This chain joins TRBV28 and TRBJ2-2; D might be TRBD2 (6 bases). From germline, CDR1 is MDHEN and CDR2 SYDVKM. The CDR3 runs to 15 residues. V gave up 4 bases and J gave up 3 bases, with 12 bases separating them. The CDR3 DNA reads as TGTGCCAGCAGTTCCCGGGACTCATACACCGGGGAGCTGTTTTTT. Translating it yields CASSSRDSYTGELFF.

The chain combines TRBV7-9 with TRBJ2-7; possibly TRBD1 or TRBD2 for D (5 bases each). The CDR3 has 16 amino acids. V lost 0 bases and J 2 bases, leaving 14 bases between the germline ends. Germline-derived CDR1 and CDR2 are SEHNR and FQNEAQ (reference sequence). CDR3 region: CASSLAGGGPPYEQYF. The CDR3, as DNA: TGTGCCAGCAGCTTAGCAGGTGGGGGACCGCCCTACGAGCAGTACTTC.

For the CDR3, the DNA is TGCAGTGGGGGGGGGACTAGCGGGACCACAGATACGCAGTATTTT. Translating it yields CSGGGTSGTTDTQYF. This chain links TRBV29-1 with TRBJ2-3; 13 nucleotides match TRBD2. CDR1 and CDR2 from the germline V gene are SQVTM and ANQGSEA. There are 15 residues in the CDR3.

This clone was detected a few times. The gene calls are TRBV5-6 and TRBJ1-6; D not resolved. CDR3 size: 19 residues. Deletions cut 5 bases from V and 0 bases from J, with 21 bases between. Germline V gene data show CDR1 as SGHDT and CDR2 as YYEEEE. CDR3: CASRLDMGESTSYNSPLHF. The DNA of the CDR3 is TGTGCCAGCAGGTTAGACATGGGAGAATCCACCTCCTATAATTCACCCCTCCACTTT.

V is TRBV9 and J is TRBJ1-5; 7 bases are a match to TRBD1. Germline lookup yields CDR1 SGDLS and CDR2 YYNGEE. V lost 0 bases and J lost 0; bases outside the gene matches: 9. The CDR3 is made up of 18 amino acids. The CDR3 region is CASSVASGTVYSNQPQHF. The CDR3 DNA sequence: TGTGCCAGCAGCGTAGCTTCCGGGACAGTTTATAGCAATCAGCCCCAGCATTTT.

The rearrangement joins TRBV10-2 to TRBJ2-7; D gene uncertain. This CDR3 spans 14 amino acids. Germline CDR1 WSHSY, CDR2 SAAADI. V gave up 4 bases and J gave up 3 bases, with 13 bases separating them. The CDR3 DNA is TGCGCCAGCAGTGTTCTAGTTTTCATCTACGAGCAGTACTTC. This sequence encodes CASSVLVFIYEQYF.

This chain links TRBV29-1 with TRBJ2-1; 7 bases are a match to TRBD1. The CDR3 spans 14 residues. The V and J ends lost 6 bases and 1 base, in that order; junction bases with no gene match: 6. Germline values: CDR1 SQVTM, CDR2 ANQGSEA. The CDR3 is CSVVGRGSYNEQFF. The CDR3 DNA reads as TGCAGCGTCGTAGGCAGGGGGTCCTACAATGAGCAGTTCTTC.

The rearrangement links TRBV7-3 to TRBJ1-2, with D perhaps matching TRBD1 (5 bases). The CDR3 contains 13 residues. Germline V gene data show CDR1 as SGHTA and CDR2 as FQGTGA. V was cut by 5 bases and J by 7 bases, with 14 bases left in between. The CDR3 loop reads CASSRYGGLGYTF. The DNA of the CDR3 is TGTGCCAGCAGCCGTTATGGGGGACTTGGCTACACCTTC. Looking up the rest from reference TRBV7-3 and TRBJ1-2 gives the full variable domain: GAGVSQTPSNKVTEKGKYVELRCDPISGHTALYWYRQSLGQGPEFLIYFQGTGAADDSGLPNDRFFAVRPEGSVSTLKIQRTERGDSAVYLCASSRYGGLGYTFGSGTRLTVV.

The chain has TRBV27 and TRBJ2-7; TRBD2 matches 7 bases. The V segment lost 3 bases and the J segment 0 bases; nucleotides outside the gene matches: 2. Germline V gene lookup returns CDR1 MNHEY and CDR2 SMNVEV (reference sequence). CDR3 length: 14 amino acids. CDR3 sequence reads: CASSFGGSSYEQYF. In nucleotides, the CDR3 is TGTGCCAGCAGTTTTGGCGGGAGCTCCTACGAGCAGTACTTC.

In its sample, this clone was seen once. V is TRBV7-9 and J is TRBJ2-1, with 7 bases fitting TRBD1. Germline CDR1 reads SEHNR; CDR2 reads FQNEAQ (reference sequence). The CDR3 is 13 amino acids. V shed 3 bases, J shed 8 bases, and the junction held 4 bases outside the gene matches. Here the CDR3 reads CASSLTGFDEQFF. DNA of the CDR3: TGTGCCAGCAGCTTGACAGGGTTCGATGAGCAGTTCTTC.

The chain employs TRBV5-6 and TRBJ2-7, with D perhaps TRBD1 (5 bases). The CDR3 extends over 14 amino acids. Trimming took off 2 bases at V and 6 bases at J, with 15 bases between the two ends. Germline V gene sequence: CDR1 SGHDT, CDR2 YYEEEE. The CDR3 DNA is TGTGCCAGCAGCTTTTTTGCAGGGTCCGGCGAGCAGTACTTC. Its translation is CASSFFAGSGEQYF.

This chain uses TRBV7-9 with TRBJ2-7; TRBD2 aligns across 12 bases. The junction had 9 bases not matched to a gene; V was cut back by 7 bases and J by 5 bases. The CDR3 has 15 residues. Germline CDR1 SEHNR, CDR2 FQNEAQ (reference sequence). CDR3 coding DNA: TGTGCCAGCATCCTAGCGGGAGGGCCCGTTGACGAGCAGTACTTC. This codes for CASILAGGPVDEQYF.

Only a few counts were recorded for this clone. The chain carries TRBV7-2 and TRBJ1-5; D call uncertain. Germline CDR1 reads SGHTA; CDR2 reads FQGNSA. The CDR3 consists of 13 residues. V lost 5 bases to trimming and J lost 7 bases, with 12 bases between them. Here the CDR3 DNA reads TGTGCCAGCAGCGAGAGGCCGCACCAGCCCCAGCATTTT. Its translation is CASSERPHQPQHF.

The V gene is TRBV18, the J gene TRBJ2-2; tentatively, D is TRBD2 (6 bases). Germline loops: CDR1 KGHSH, CDR2 LQKENI. The CDR3 consists of 13 residues. V lost 9 bases to trimming and J lost 4 bases, with 12 bases between them. CDR3 DNA: TGTGCCAGTAACGCGGGACTCACCGGGGAGCTGTTTTTT. This sequence encodes CASNAGLTGELFF.

The chain couples TRBV29-1 to TRBJ1-2, with 7 nucleotides matching TRBD1. The junction had 3 bases not matched to a gene; V was cut back by 6 bases and J by 5 bases. Germline CDR1 SQVTM, CDR2 ANQGSEA. The CDR3 is 11 amino acids. The CDR3: CSVGQEYGYTF. The CDR3 bases are TGCAGCGTAGGACAGGAATATGGCTACACCTTC.

This clone has only one observation. The chain couples TRBV7-9 to TRBJ2-5; the match to TRBD2 covers 7 bases. The V gene end was trimmed by 3 bases and the J gene end by 5 bases; junction bases not matched to a gene: 12. The CDR3 runs to 16 residues. Germline lookup yields CDR1 SEHNR and CDR2 FQNEAQ (reference sequence). CDR3 sequence reads: CASSFRGAGLRETQYF. In nucleotides, the CDR3 is TGTGCCAGCAGCTTCCGGGGAGCGGGGCTTCGGGAGACCCAGTACTTC. Variable domain in full (rest from reference TRBV7-9 and TRBJ2-5): DTGVSQNPRHKITKRGQNVTFRCDPISEHNRLYWYRQTLGQGPEFLTYFQNEAQLEKSRLLSDRFSAERPKGSFSTLEIQRTEQGDSAMYLCASSFRGAGLRETQYFGPGTRLLVL.